The 12 T cell receptor beta chains below were found in one sample sequenced in a study of spatial heterogeneity in lung cancer. TCRdb reprocessed the 5' RACE reads with MiXCR, giving one entry per CDR3 protein. In the table there are about 1,200 distinct CDR3 sequences, roughly a quarter of which are singletons. Stated time point: blood at routine non-recurrence follow-up after resection. The sample was PBMCs, taken at follow-up. These receptors were collected from a male donor with early-stage non-small cell lung cancer.

This rearrangement joins TRBV11-1 to TRBJ2-3; D unresolved. The V gene lost 5 bases and the J gene lost 7 bases, with 16 bases spanning the gap. Germline-derived CDR1 and CDR2 are SGHAT and FQDESV (reference sequence). This CDR3 has 14 amino acids. The CDR3 DNA reads as TGTGCCAGCAGCCCCCGGGCCGCAAGGAATACGCAGTATTTT. Translated: CASSPRAARNTQYF.

There are many counts of this clonotype. The chain has TRBV13 and TRBJ1-2, with D perhaps TRBD1 (6 bases). Germline loops: CDR1 PRHDT, CDR2 FYEKMQ (reference sequence). CDR3 length: 13 residues. V lost 10 bases and J 0 bases, leaving 12 bases between the germline ends. The DNA of the CDR3 is TGTGCCAACTCAGGGGAAGCTAACTATGGCTACACCTTC. This sequence encodes CANSGEANYGYTF.

This clonotype is termed medium-sized. The V call is TRBV20-1, the J call TRBJ2-2; 10 bases line up with TRBD2. CDR3 length equals 17 residues. Germline V CDR1 and CDR2: DFQATT, SNEGSKA (reference sequence). The V gene end was trimmed by 3 bases and the J gene end by 6 bases; junction bases not matched to a gene: 13. The CDR3 region is CSARSPGGAGGPGELFF. CDR3 DNA: TGCAGTGCTAGGTCCCCGGGGGGAGCGGGGGGGCCCGGGGAGCTGTTTTTT.

This rearrangement joins TRBV15 to TRBJ2-7, with 8 bases lining up with TRBD1. The CDR3 is made up of 16 amino acids. The germline V gene encodes CDR1 LNHNV and CDR2 YYDKDF (reference sequence). The V segment lost 0 bases and the J segment 3 bases; nucleotides outside the gene matches: 7. The CDR3 DNA sequence: TGTGCCACCAGCAGAGATACAGCAGGGGGCAACTACGAGCAGTACTTC. Translating it yields CATSRDTAGGNYEQYF.

This clonotype was picked up many times. The chain recombines TRBV4-1 with TRBJ2-7; no clear D. CDR3 size: 14 residues. Germline V gives CDR1 MGHRA, CDR2 YSYEKL. Deletions cut 2 bases from V and 3 bases from J, with 11 bases between. For the CDR3, the DNA is TGCGCCAGCAGCCAATGGCGGACCAGCTACGAGCAGTACTTC. Translating it yields CASSQWRTSYEQYF.

This clonotype was observed a few times. V and J are TRBV6-5 and TRBJ2-3; TRBD2 matches 13 bases. The CDR3 length is 15 residues. J was trimmed by 5 bases and V by 10 bases; bases with no gene match: 9. The germline CDR1 and CDR2 sequences are MNHEY and SVGAGI. Here the CDR3 reads CATTLTSGRLDTQYF. CDR3 bases: TGTGCCACCACTTTGACTAGCGGGAGGCTAGATACGCAGTATTTT.

This chain joins TRBV20-1 and TRBJ2-1, with D unclear. Between the trimmed V and J ends, which lost 2 bases and 8 bases, there was a span of 16 bases. Germline CDR1 reads DFQATT; CDR2 reads SNEGSKA (reference sequence). This CDR3 comprises 14 residues. Written as DNA, the CDR3 is TGCAGTGCTAGACGCCTAGACATTAGGGATGAGCAGTTCTTC. Amino acid sequence: CSARRLDIRDEQFF.

This clonotype is labeled medium-sized (0.01 to 0.1%). The chain couples TRBV23-1 to TRBJ2-5; D gene uncertain. TRBV23-1 is identified as an open reading frame with a role that is uncertain. V lost 3 bases, J lost 2 bases, and 7 bases lay in between. The CDR3 is made up of 13 amino acids. Here the CDR3 reads CASSHREQETQYF. The CDR3 DNA follows: TGCGCCAGCAGTCACAGAGAGCAAGAGACCCAGTACTTC.

The chain couples TRBV7-3 to TRBJ2-3; 7 bases fit TRBD1. Germline lookup yields CDR1 SGHTA and CDR2 FQGTGA. V dropped 5 bases and J dropped 4; count of bases not matched to a gene: 3. The length of the CDR3 is 13 residues. The DNA of the CDR3 is TGTGCCAGCAGCGGTACAGGGGCAGATACGCAGTATTTT. Translated, it gives CASSGTGADTQYF.

This clonotype is large (0.1 to 1%) in the sample. The chain employs TRBV4-1 and TRBJ2-7, with D uncertain. Germline V gene lookup returns CDR1 MGHRA and CDR2 YSYEKL. V was trimmed by 2 bases and J by 5 bases, leaving 10 bases between them. CDR3 length: 13 amino acids. CDR3 loop: CASSQKASHEQYF. In nucleotides, the CDR3 is TGCGCCAGCAGCCAAAAGGCCAGCCACGAGCAGTACTTC.

The chain couples TRBV30 to TRBJ1-2; D is perhaps TRBD1 (6 bases). The germline V gene has CDR1 GTSNPN and CDR2 SVGIG (reference sequence). This CDR3 is 16 amino acids long. V lost 4 bases, J lost 6 bases, and 24 bases lay in between. The CDR3 DNA reads as TGTGCCTGGAACTTTCCCGGGACAAGGGGACGGGATGGCTACACCTTC. It is translated as CAWNFPGTRGRDGYTF.

By its share, this clonotype is large. The chain links TRBV7-3 to TRBJ2-5; D is tentatively TRBD1 or TRBD2 (6 bases each). The germline V gene encodes CDR1 SGHTA and CDR2 FQGTGA. The CDR3 runs 14 residues. V was cut by 2 bases and J by 7 bases, with 14 bases left in between. The CDR3 DNA is TGTGCCAGCAGCTTAGGGGGGCAGGCGGGGACCCAGTACTTC. This sequence encodes CASSLGGQAGTQYF.